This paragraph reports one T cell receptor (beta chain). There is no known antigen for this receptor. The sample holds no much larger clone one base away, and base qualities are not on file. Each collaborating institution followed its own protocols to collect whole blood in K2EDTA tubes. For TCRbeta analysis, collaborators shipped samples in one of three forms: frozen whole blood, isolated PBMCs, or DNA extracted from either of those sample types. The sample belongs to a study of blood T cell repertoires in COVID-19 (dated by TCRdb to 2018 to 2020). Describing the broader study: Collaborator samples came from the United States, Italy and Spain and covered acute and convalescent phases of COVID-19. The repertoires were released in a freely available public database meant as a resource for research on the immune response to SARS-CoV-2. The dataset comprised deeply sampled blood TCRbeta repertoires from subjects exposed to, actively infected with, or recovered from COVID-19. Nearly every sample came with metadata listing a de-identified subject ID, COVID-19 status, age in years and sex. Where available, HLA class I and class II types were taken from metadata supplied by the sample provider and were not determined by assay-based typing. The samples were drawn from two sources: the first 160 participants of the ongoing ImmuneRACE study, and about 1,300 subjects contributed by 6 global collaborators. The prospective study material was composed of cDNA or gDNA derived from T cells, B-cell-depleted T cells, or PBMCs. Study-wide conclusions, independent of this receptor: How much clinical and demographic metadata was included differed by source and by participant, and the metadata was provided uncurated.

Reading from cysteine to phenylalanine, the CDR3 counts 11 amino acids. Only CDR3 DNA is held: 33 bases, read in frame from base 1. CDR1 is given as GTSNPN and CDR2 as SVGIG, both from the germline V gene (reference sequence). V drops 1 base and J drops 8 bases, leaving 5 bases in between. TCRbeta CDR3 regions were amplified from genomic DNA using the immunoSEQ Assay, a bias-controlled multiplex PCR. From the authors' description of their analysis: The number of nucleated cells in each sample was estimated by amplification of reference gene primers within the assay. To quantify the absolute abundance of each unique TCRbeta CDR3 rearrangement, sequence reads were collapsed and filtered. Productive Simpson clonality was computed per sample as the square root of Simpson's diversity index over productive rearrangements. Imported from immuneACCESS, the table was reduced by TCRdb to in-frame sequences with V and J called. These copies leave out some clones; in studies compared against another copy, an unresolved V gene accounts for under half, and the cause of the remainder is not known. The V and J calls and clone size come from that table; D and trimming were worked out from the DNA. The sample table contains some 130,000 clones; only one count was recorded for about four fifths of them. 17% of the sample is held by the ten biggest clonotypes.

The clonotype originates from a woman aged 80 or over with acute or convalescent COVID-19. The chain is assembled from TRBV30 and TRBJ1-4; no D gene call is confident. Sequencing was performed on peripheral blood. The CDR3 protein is CAWSAGEKLFF. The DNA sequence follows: TGTGCCTGGAGTGCGGGGGAAAAACTGTTTTTT. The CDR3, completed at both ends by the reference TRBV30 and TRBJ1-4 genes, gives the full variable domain SQTIHQWPATLVQPVGSPLSLECTVEGTSNPNLYWYRQAAGRGLQLLFYSVGIGQISSEVPQNLSASRPQDRQFILSSKKLLLSDSGFYLCAWSAGEKLFFGSGTQLSVL.